The next 17 T cell receptor beta chains were all read from a single sample in a study of blood T cell repertoires in COVID-19. Generated by immunoSEQ multiplex PCR, the TCRdb table keeps only in-frame clones and is missing some. The table has nearly 55,000 clones, 86% seen once. The specimen was peripheral blood. The source of these receptors is a man aged 65 to 85 with active COVID-19.

The chain joins TRBV7-6 to TRBJ2-1, with a weak D call TRBD2 (5 bases). Trimming took off 3 bases at V and 5 bases at J, with 11 bases between the two ends. Germline V CDR1 and CDR2: SGHVS, FNYEAQ. The CDR3 is made up of 14 amino acids. CDR3 protein: CASSLTSGNNEQFF. The CDR3 DNA reads TGTGCCAGCAGCTTGACTTCGGGGAACAATGAGCAGTTCTTC.

The chain recombines TRBV5-6 with TRBJ1-1; D is unclear. The germline gives CDR1 SGHDT, CDR2 YYEEEE. V was shortened by 0 bases and J by 5 bases, with 11 bases between the two germline ends. The CDR3 is 14 residues long. CDR3 nucleotides: TGTGCCAGCAGCTTGGGACTGGTATGGACTGAAGCTTTCTTT. This codes for CASSLGLVWTEAFF.

In DNA, the CDR3 is TGCACCAGCAGCCATCCTGGACAGGGATATGTACTCTCAACTGAAGCTTTCTTT. This codes for CTSSHPGQGYVLSTEAFF. The chain carries TRBV1 and TRBJ1-1; the D call TRBD1 from the table was never checked on the DNA. TRBV1 is a listed pseudogene. The CDR3 is made up of 18 amino acids.

The chain uses TRBV4-3 and TRBJ1-3; no reliable D call. The CDR3 contains 14 residues. The germline V and J ends were trimmed by 4 bases and 8 bases, with 15 bases remaining between them. CDR1 and CDR2 from the germline V gene are LGHNA and YSLEER. CDR3: CASSRAAGRDTIYF. Here the CDR3 DNA reads TGCGCCAGCAGCCGGGCGGCGGGGAGGGACACCATATATTTT.

This chain joins TRBV10-3 and TRBJ2-1; tentatively, D is TRBD2 (6 bases). Looked up from germline, CDR1 is ENHRY and CDR2 is SYGVKD. V shed 8 bases and J shed 6 bases, with 14 bases lying between them. The CDR3 sequence is 13 residues long. CDR3 sequence reads: CAIESGRGNEQFF. The CDR3 DNA sequence: TGTGCCATCGAGTCAGGGCGGGGCAATGAGCAGTTCTTC.

This sequence joins TRBV5-3 and TRBJ1-2; 11 nucleotides line up with TRBD1. TRBV5-3 is reported as an ORF; its role is uncertain. CDR3 length: 16 residues. Losses at the gene ends were 2 bases for V and 4 bases for J; bases not matched to a gene: 7. The CDR3 DNA reads TGTGCCAGAAGCTTAAACCGGGACAGGGGGTTCTATGGCTACACCTTC. It yields the protein CARSLNRDRGFYGYTF.

This chain joins TRBV12-5 and TRBJ1-2, with D uncertain. The CDR3 spans 13 residues. Germline-derived CDR1 and CDR2 are LGHNT and FRNRAP. V was clipped by 1 base and J by 8 bases, with 11 bases between them. The CDR3 protein is CASGLGQMSGYTF. Here the CDR3 DNA reads TGTGCTAGTGGTTTGGGACAAATGAGCGGCTACACCTTC.

The chain employs TRBV5-1 and TRBJ2-1, with 8 bases matching TRBD2. Per germline, CDR1 SGHRS and CDR2 YFSETQ. CDR3 length: 16 residues. V lost 1 base to trimming and J lost 8 bases; unmatched junction nucleotides: 11. The DNA for the CDR3 is TGCGCCAGCAGCTTGAAGGTCGGCGGGGGGCGAGATGAGCAGTTCTTC. Translated, it gives CASSLKVGGGRDEQFF.

The chain carries TRBV10-3 and TRBJ2-2; the match to TRBD2 covers 13 bases. J gave up 4 bases and V 6 bases, and 5 bases lay outside the gene matches. The germline V gene encodes CDR1 ENHRY and CDR2 SYGVKD. CDR3 length: 16 residues. The CDR3: CAISGTSGVPTGELFF. CDR3 nucleotide sequence: TGTGCCATCAGCGGGACTAGCGGGGTTCCCACCGGGGAGCTGTTTTTT.

The chain has TRBV7-9 and TRBJ2-7; D may be TRBD1 (6 bases). V lost 8 bases and J lost 0, with 14 bases in between. The germline V gene encodes CDR1 SEHNR and CDR2 FQNEAQ (reference sequence). The CDR3 consists of 14 residues. The CDR3 sequence is CASVIQGSSYEQYF. In DNA, the CDR3 is TGTGCCAGCGTCATTCAGGGGAGCTCCTACGAGCAGTACTTC.

The chain employs TRBV6-5 and TRBJ2-5, with D tentatively TRBD2 (5 bases). Germline CDR1 is MNHEY and CDR2 is SVGAGI. Trimming took off 0 bases at V and 5 bases at J, with 10 bases between the two ends. The CDR3 totals 14 residues. The CDR3, as DNA: TGTGCCAGCAGTTACTCGATGGGGAGCGAGACCCAGTACTTC. Encoded protein: CASSYSMGSETQYF.

A remark on this clone: The conserved phenylalanine or tryptophan normally closing the CDR3 is absent here, so this likely arose from a read error. The limits of the CDR3 on the DNA are not certain, so only TCRdb's listed CDR3 is given. This chain joins TRBV7-2 and TRBJ1-1; the tabulated D call, TRBD1, remains unverified against the DNA. Looked up from germline, CDR1 is SGHTA and CDR2 is FQGNSA. The CDR3 adds up to 11 amino acids, both ends counted. CDR3 amino acids: CASSFGDRVQY.

The chain links TRBV6-4 to TRBJ2-1; the D gene is possibly TRBD1 (5 bases). This CDR3 is 16 amino acids long. Germline V gene data show CDR1 as MRHNA and CDR2 as SNTAGT. V was cut by 0 bases and J by 1 base, with 10 bases left in between. CDR3 sequence reads: CASSDSLTGSYNEQFF. DNA for the CDR3: TGTGCCAGCAGTGACTCGCTTACAGGTTCCTACAATGAGCAGTTCTTC.

This chain links TRBV7-9 with TRBJ2-5; possibly TRBD1 for D (6 bases). V gave up 4 bases and J gave up 5 bases, with 17 bases separating them. Germline-derived CDR1 and CDR2 are SEHNR and FQNEAQ (reference sequence). The CDR3 is 15 amino acids. CDR3 DNA: TGTGCCAGCAGCTCCTGGCAGGGGTCCAGGGAGACCCAGTACTTC. It specifies CASSSWQGSRETQYF.

The chain uses TRBV6-2 or TRBV6-3 and TRBJ2-5, with 8 bases identical to TRBD1. Germline CDR1 and CDR2: MNHEY and SVGEGT. This CDR3 spans 15 amino acids. V shed 5 bases and J 7 bases; nucleotides not matched to a gene: 12. The CDR3 sequence is CASSGTGALIGTQYF. In DNA form, the CDR3 reads TGTGCCAGCAGTGGGACAGGAGCTTTAATCGGGACCCAGTACTTC.

The V call is TRBV6-1, the J call TRBJ1-1; D remains unclear. Germline CDR1 and CDR2: MNHNS and SASEGT. V gave up 2 bases and J gave up 6 bases, with 13 bases separating them. The CDR3 covers 14 residues. The CDR3: CASSERPWQAEAFF. In DNA, the CDR3 is TGTGCCAGCAGTGAACGTCCTTGGCAAGCTGAAGCTTTCTTT.

The table lists this clone with many counts. The J gene is TRBJ1-5, the V gene TRBV2; the D gene is possibly TRBD1 (6 bases). This CDR3 spans 15 amino acids. Germline CDR1 and CDR2: SNHLY and FYNNEI. The ends were cut back, 6 bases at V and 0 bases at J, with 12 bases in the middle. The chain's CDR3 is CASRRQARSNQPQHF. Here the CDR3 DNA reads TGTGCCAGCAGGCGACAGGCCCGTAGCAATCAGCCCCAGCATTTT.